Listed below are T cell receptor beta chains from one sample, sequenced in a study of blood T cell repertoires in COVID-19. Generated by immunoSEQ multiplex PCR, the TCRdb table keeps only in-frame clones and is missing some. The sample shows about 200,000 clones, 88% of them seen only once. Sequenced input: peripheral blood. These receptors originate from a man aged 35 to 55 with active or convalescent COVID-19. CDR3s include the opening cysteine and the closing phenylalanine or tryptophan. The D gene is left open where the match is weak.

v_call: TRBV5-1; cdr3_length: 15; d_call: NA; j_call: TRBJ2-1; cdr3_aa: CASRGQPLNYNEQFF; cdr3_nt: TGCGCCAGCAGAGGACAACCTCTAAACTACAATGAGCAGTTCTTC
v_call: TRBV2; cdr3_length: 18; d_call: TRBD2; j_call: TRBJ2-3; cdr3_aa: CASREPGLAGGRGDTQYF; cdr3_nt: TGTGCCAGCAGGGAACCGGGACTAGCGGGAGGGCGGGGAGATACGCAGTATTTT
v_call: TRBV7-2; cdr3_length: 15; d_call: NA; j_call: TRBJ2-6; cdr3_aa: CASSPTGSGANVLTF; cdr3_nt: TGTGCCAGCAGCCCGACAGGTTCTGGGGCCAACGTCCTGACTTTC
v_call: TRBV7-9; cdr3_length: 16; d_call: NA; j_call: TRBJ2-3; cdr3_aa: CASSPSRALGTDTQYF; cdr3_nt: TGTGCCAGCAGCCCCTCGCGAGCGTTAGGCACAGATACGCAGTATTTT
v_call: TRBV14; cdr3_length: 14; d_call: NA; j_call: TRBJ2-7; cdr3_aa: CASSQGDSPSEQYF; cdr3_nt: TGTGCCAGCAGCCAAGGGGACTCCCCAAGTGAGCAGTACTTC
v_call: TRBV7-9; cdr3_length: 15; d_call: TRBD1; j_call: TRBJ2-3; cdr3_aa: CASSFVRGQGDTQYF; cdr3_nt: TGTGCCAGCAGCTTCGTTCGAGGACAGGGAGATACGCAGTATTTT
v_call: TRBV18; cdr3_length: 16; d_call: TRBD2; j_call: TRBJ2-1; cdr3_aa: CASSPLAGGTYNEQFF; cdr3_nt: TGTGCCAGCTCACCTCTAGCGGGAGGGACCTACAATGAGCAGTTCTTC
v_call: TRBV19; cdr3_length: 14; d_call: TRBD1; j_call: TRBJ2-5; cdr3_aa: CASSGGQGQETQYF; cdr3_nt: TGTGCCAGTAGCGGGGGACAGGGACAAGAGACCCAGTACTTC
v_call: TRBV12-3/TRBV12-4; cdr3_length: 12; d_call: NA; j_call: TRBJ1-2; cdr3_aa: CASSQGTYGYTF; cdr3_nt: TGTGCCAGCAGCCAGGGGACCTATGGCTACACCTTC
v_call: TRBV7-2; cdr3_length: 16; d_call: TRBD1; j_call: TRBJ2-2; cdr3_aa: CASSPQGQGYTGELFF; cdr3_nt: TGTGCCAGCAGCCCGCAGGGACAGGGGTACACCGGGGAGCTGTTTTTT
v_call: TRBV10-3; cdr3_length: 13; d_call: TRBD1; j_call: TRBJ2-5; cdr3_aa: CAISQGAQETQYF; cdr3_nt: TGTGCCATCAGCCAGGGGGCCCAAGAGACCCAGTACTTC
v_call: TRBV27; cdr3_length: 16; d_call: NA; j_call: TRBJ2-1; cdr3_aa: CASSLFRGGLLNEQFF; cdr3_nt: TGTGCCAGCAGTTTATTTCGCGGAGGACTCTTGAATGAGCAGTTCTTC
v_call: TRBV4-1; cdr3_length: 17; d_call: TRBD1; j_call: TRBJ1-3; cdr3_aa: CASSQGPDREYGNTIYF; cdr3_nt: TGCGCCAGCAGCCAAGGTCCTGACAGGGAATATGGAAACACCATATATTTT